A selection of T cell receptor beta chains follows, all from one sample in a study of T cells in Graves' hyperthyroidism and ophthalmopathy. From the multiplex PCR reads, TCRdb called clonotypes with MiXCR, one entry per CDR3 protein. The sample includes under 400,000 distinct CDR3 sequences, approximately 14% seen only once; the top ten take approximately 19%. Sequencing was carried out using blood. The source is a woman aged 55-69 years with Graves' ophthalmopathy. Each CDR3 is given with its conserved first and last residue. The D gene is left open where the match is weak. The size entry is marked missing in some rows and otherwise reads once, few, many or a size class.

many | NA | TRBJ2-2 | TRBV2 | CASSDLRGNTGELFF | TGTGCCAGCAGTGATTTGAGGGGAAACACCGGGGAGCTGTTTTTT
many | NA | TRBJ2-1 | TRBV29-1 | CSGGSSYNEQFF | TGCAGCGGAGGCAGCTCCTACAATGAGCAGTTCTTC
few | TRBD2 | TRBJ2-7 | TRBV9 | CASSALDSGSIYEQYF | TGTGCCAGCAGCGCCCTCGATAGCGGGAGTATATACGAGCAGTACTTC
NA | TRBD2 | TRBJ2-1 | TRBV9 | CASSGTSGRGHEQFF | TGTGCCAGCAGCGGCACTAGCGGGAGGGGACATGAGCAGTTCTTC
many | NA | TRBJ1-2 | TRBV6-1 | CASRILGSDYGYTF | TGTGCCAGCAGAATCCTAGGATCGGACTATGGCTACACCTTC
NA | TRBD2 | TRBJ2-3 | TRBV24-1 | CATGELAGAADTQYF | TGTGCCACCGGAGAGCTAGCGGGAGCGGCAGATACGCAGTATTTT
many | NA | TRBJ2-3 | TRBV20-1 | CSAGGAGGTSTDTQYF | TGCAGTGCTGGGGGGGCGGGCGGAACTAGCACAGATACGCAGTATTTT
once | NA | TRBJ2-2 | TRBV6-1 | CASSRGQGSGEPFF | TGTGCCAGCAGCAGGGGACAAGGTTCCGGGGAGCCGTTTTTT
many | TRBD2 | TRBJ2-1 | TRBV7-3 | CASSLRLAGAWDNEQFF | TGTGCCAGCAGCCTCCGACTAGCGGGAGCTTGGGACAATGAGCAGTTCTTC
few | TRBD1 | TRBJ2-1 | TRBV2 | CATAIGQGYLNERFF | TGTGCCACCGCCATAGGACAGGGATACCTCAATGAGCGGTTCTTC
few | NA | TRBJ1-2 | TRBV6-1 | CASSGLAGYGYTF | TGTGCCAGCAGTGGGCTGGCCGGCTATGGCTACACCTTC
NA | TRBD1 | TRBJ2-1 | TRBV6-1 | CASFRDRGYNEQFF | TGTGCCAGCTTCCGGGACAGGGGGTACAATGAGCAGTTCTTC
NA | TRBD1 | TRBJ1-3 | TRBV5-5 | CASSLAAGGQSGNTIYF | TGTGCCAGCAGCTTGGCCGCAGGGGGCCAGTCTGGAAACACCATATATTTT
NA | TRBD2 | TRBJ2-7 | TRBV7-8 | CASSSGRGPYEQYF | TGTGCCAGCAGCAGCGGGAGAGGGCCCTACGAGCAGTACTTC
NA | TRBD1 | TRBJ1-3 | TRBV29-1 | CSVEDGTGENTIYF | TGCAGCGTTGAAGATGGGACAGGGGAAAACACCATATATTTT
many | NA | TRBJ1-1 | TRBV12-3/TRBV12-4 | CASRLGHSSAEAFF | TGTGCCAGCAGACTGGGACACTCCTCCGCTGAAGCTTTCTTT
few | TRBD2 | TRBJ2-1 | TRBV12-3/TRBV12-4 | CASSSGRSNEQFF | TGTGCCAGCAGTTCCGGGAGGTCTAATGAGCAGTTCTTC
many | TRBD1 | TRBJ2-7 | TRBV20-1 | CSARPSFRDRAYEQYF | TGCAGTGCTAGACCCAGCTTCCGGGACAGGGCCTACGAGCAGTACTTC
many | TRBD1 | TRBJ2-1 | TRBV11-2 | CARAGQGAHEQFF | TGTGCCAGGGCGGGACAGGGCGCACATGAGCAGTTCTTC
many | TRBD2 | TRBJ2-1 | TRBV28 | CASSLRRGRAREQFF | TGTGCCAGCAGTTTGAGGCGCGGGAGGGCCCGGGAGCAGTTCTTC
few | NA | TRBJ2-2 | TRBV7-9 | CASSSPRRQGGNTGELFF | TGTGCCAGCAGCTCCCCCCGCCGGCAGGGGGGGAACACCGGGGAGCTGTTTTTT
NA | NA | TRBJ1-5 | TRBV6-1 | CASGAPGNQPQHF | TGTGCCAGTGGGGCGCCTGGCAATCAGCCCCAGCATTTT
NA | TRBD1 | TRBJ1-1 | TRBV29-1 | CSVQTGGWTEAFF | TGCAGCGTCCAGACAGGGGGCTGGACTGAAGCTTTCTTT
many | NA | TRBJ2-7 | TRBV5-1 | CASSLGRDIHEQYF | TGCGCCAGCAGCTTGGGAAGGGACATCCACGAGCAGTACTTC
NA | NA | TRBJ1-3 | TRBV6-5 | CASSYEPGAAGNTIYF | TGTGCCAGCAGTTACGAGCCCGGGGCTGCTGGAAACACCATATATTTT
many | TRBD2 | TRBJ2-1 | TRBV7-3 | CASSLRSGRQFF | TGTGCCAGCAGCTTACGAAGCGGGAGGCAGTTCTTC
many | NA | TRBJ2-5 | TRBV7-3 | CASSYGYQETQYF | TGTGCCAGCAGCTACGGGTACCAAGAGACCCAGTACTTC
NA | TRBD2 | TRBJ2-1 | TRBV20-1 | CSARGLAEAGQFF | TGCAGTGCTAGAGGACTAGCTGAGGCGGGGCAGTTCTTC
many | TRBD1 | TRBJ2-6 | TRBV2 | CASRRTGLRSGANVLTF | TGTGCCAGCAGGAGGACAGGGCTACGCTCTGGGGCCAACGTCCTGACTTTC
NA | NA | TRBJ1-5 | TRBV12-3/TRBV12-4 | CASTSEAQTHQPQHF | TGTGCCAGCACCTCGGAGGCCCAAACCCATCAGCCCCAGCATTTT
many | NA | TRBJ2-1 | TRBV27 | CASGGFSSYNEQFF | TGTGCCAGCGGCGGCTTTAGCTCCTACAATGAGCAGTTCTTC
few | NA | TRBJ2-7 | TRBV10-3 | CAISEQWVEQYF | TGTGCCATCAGTGAGCAATGGGTCGAGCAGTACTTC
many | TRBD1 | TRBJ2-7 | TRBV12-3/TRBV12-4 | CASRIQRTGASYEQYF | TGTGCCAGCAGGATACAAAGGACAGGGGCTTCCTACGAGCAGTACTTC
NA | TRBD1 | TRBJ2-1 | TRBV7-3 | CASSLEGQLVGNEQFF | TGTGCCAGCAGCTTAGAGGGACAGTTGGTGGGCAATGAGCAGTTCTTC
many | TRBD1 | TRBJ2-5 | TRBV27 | CASSYTGVETQYF | TGTGCCAGCAGCTACACAGGGGTAGAGACCCAGTACTTC
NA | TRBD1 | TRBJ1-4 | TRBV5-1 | CASTAVTGERKLFF | TGCGCCAGCACCGCTGTGACAGGGGAACGAAAACTGTTTTTT
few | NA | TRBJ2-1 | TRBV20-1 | CSARVSGPRDEQFF | TGCAGTGCTAGAGTCAGCGGGCCTAGGGATGAGCAGTTCTTC
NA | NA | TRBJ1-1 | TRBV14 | CASSQDTGPAEAFF | TGTGCCAGCAGCCAAGACACCGGCCCGGCTGAAGCTTTCTTT
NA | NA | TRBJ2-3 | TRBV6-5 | CASSFERPVDTQYF | TGTGCCAGCAGTTTCGAGCGGCCCGTAGATACGCAGTATTTT
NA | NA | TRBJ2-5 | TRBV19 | CATGSTGAETQYF | TGTGCCACCGGGAGTACAGGAGCAGAGACCCAGTACTTC
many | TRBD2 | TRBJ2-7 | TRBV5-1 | CASSLETSGRTYEQYF | TGCGCCAGCAGCTTGGAAACTAGCGGGAGGACCTACGAGCAGTACTTC
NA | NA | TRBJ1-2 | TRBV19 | CASSPDRDGAWGYTF | TGTGCCAGTAGTCCCGACCGGGACGGGGCGTGGGGCTACACCTTC
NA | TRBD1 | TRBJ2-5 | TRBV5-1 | CASSEDRGVKETQYF | TGCGCCAGCAGCGAGGACAGGGGGGTAAAAGAGACCCAGTACTTC
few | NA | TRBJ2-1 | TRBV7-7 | CASSLDGGEQFF | TGTGCTAGCAGCTTAGATGGGGGTGAGCAGTTCTTC
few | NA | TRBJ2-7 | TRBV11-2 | CASSSLAIYGEQYF | TGTGCCAGCAGCTCCCTAGCGATCTATGGAGAGCAGTACTTC
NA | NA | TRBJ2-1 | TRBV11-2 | CASSGGTKGNEQFF | TGTGCCAGCAGCGGCGGGACGAAAGGGAATGAGCAGTTCTTC
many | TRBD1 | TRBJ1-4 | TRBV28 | CASSPDRGDEKLFF | TGTGCCAGCAGTCCGGACAGGGGTGATGAAAAACTGTTTTTT
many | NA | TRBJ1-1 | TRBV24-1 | CATSAGTSEAFF | TGTGCCACCAGTGCCGGGACTTCTGAAGCTTTCTTT
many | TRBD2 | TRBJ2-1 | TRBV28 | CASSKLAGVNNEQFF | TGTGCCAGCAGTAAGCTAGCGGGGGTCAACAATGAGCAGTTCTTC
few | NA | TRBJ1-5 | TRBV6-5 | CASSLERGNQPQHF | TGTGCCAGCAGTTTAGAAAGGGGCAATCAGCCCCAGCATTTT
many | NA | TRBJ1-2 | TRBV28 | CASRPTVHYGYTF | TGTGCCAGCAGGCCCACGGTTCACTATGGCTACACCTTC
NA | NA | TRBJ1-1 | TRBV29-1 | CSVLSPNAFF | TGCAGCGTTCTCAGCCCGAACGCTTTCTTT
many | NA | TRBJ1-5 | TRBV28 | CASTPLKSNQPQHF | TGTGCCAGCACCCCCTTGAAGAGCAATCAGCCCCAGCATTTT